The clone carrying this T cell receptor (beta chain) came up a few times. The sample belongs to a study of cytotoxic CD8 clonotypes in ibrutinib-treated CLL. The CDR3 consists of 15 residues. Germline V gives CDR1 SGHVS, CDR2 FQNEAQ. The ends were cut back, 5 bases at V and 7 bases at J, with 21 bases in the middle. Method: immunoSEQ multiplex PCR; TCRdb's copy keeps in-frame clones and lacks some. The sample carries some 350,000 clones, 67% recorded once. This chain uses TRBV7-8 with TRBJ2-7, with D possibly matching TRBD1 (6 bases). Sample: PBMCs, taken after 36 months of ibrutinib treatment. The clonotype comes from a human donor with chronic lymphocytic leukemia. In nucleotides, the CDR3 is TGTGCCAGCAGCCCCGGGGCTAGCAGGGGTGAGGAGCAGTACTTC. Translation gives CASSPGASRGEEQYF.